What follows describes a single T cell receptor beta chain. The data were taken from a study of blood T cell repertoires in COVID-19. Study at large: Nucleic acid was either cDNA or gDNA, and it came from T cells, B-cell-depleted T cells, or PBMCs.

Only in-frame clones appear in the TCRdb table, and some are missing; sequencing was by immunoSEQ multiplex PCR. The sample shows more than 100,000 clones, 89% of them seen only once. J lost 8 bases, V lost 2 bases, and 7 bases had no gene match. The CDR3 sequence is 15 residues long. CDR1 is LNHDA, CDR2 SQIVND, per germline (reference sequence). The receptor comes from a woman aged 80 or older in a cohort sampled during active COVID-19. What was sequenced was peripheral blood. The V gene is TRBV19, the J gene TRBJ2-1; 9 nucleotides match TRBD2. CDR3 sequence reads: CASSIIAGGPDEQFF. Here the CDR3 DNA reads TGTGCCAGTAGTATAATCGCGGGAGGGCCCGATGAGCAGTTCTTC. Supplemented by reference TRBV19 and TRBJ2-1, the full variable domain reads DGGITQSPKYLFRKEGQNVTLSCEQNLNHDAMYWYRQDPGQGLRLIYYSQIVNDFQKGDIAEGYSVSREKKESFPLTVTSAQKNPTAFYLCASSIIAGGPDEQFFGPGTRLTVL.